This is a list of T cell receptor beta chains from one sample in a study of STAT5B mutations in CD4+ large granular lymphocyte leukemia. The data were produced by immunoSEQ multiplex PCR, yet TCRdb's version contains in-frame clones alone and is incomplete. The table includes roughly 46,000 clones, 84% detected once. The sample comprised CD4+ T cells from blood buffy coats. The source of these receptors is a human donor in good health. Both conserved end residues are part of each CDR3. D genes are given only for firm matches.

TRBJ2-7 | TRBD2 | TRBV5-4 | CASSGGLAGEQYF
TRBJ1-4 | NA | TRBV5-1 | CASSLQFATNEKLFF
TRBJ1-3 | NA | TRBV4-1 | CASSQLDRVRVGRGNTIYF
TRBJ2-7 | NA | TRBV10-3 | CAIGQNSYEQYF
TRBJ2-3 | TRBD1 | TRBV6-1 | CASSRGQGARDTQYF
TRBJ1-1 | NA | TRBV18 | CASSGQQGSTEAFF
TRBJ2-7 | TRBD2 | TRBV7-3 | CATGLAGSIYEQYF
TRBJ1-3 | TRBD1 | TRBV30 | CALDRGLSAGNTIYF
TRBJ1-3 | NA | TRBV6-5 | CASSYSISLSGNTIYF
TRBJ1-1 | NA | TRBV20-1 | CSVIMNTEAFF
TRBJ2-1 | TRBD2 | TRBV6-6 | CASTLRAGGSYNEQFF
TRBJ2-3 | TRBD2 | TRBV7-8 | CASSSRTSGGTDTQYF
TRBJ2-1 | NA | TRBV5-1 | CASSLDGRGQGNEQFF
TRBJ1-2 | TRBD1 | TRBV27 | CASKTGGYGYTF
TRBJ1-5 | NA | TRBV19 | CASRPGELSNQPQHF
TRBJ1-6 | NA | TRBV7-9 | CASSLGGASYNSPLHF
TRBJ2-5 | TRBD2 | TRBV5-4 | CASSRLAGEQETQYF
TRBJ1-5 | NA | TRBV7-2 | CASSTRTGNQPQHF
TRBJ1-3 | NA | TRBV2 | CASSIDPGLQYRNTIYF
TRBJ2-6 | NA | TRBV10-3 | CAISESKWSSGANVLTF
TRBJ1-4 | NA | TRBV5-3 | CARSLARSNEKLFF
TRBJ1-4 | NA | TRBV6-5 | CASSRQSTNEKLFF
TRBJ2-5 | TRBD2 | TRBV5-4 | CASSLAAGEETQYF
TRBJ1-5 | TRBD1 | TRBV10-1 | CASSHQGGGGNQPQHF
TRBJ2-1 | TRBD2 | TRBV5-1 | CASSSDGRTNNEQFF
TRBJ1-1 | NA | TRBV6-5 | CASRTGTPLNTEAFF
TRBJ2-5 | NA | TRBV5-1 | CASSLGDSLETQYF
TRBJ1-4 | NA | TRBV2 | CASSVPTATFIEKLFF
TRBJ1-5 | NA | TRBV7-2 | CASSLAEGQPQHF
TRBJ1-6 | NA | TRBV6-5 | CASSYGKGGNSPLHF
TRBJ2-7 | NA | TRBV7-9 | CASSFPGRYEQYF
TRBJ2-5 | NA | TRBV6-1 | CASSEGETQYF
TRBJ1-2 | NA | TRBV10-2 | CASKNGQNNYGYTF
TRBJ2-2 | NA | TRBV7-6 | CASRLGGNTGELFF
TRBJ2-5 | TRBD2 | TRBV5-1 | CASSPRGEGETQYF
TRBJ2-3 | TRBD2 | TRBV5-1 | CASSLIGAGDADTQYF
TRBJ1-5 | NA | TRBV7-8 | CASSLSGGTGSNQPQHF
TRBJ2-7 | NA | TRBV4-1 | CASSQDPLTYEQYF
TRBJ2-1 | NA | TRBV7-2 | CASSLQGRFNEQFF
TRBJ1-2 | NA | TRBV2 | CASSYYGYTF